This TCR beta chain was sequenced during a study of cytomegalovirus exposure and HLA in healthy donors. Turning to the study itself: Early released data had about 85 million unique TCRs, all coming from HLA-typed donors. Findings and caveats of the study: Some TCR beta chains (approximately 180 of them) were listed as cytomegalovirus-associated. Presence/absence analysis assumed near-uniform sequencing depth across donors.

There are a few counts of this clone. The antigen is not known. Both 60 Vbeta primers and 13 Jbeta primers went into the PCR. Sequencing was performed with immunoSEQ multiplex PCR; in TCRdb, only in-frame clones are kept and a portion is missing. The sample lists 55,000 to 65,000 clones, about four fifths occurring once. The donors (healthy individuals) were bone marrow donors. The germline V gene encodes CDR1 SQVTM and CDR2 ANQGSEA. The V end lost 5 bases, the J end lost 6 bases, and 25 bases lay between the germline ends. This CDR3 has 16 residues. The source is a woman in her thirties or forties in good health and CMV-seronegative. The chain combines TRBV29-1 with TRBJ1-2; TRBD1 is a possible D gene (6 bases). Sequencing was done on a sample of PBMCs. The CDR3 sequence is CSVPLPNRELTDGYTF. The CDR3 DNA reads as TGCAGCGTTCCCCTCCCGAACAGGGAGTTAACGGATGGCTACACCTTC.